The present entry profiles one TCR beta chain with its context. Its antigen remains unidentified. The record originates from a study of tumor-infiltrating lymphocytes in localized non-small cell lung cancer. About the research overall: Several tumor histologies, both smoking statuses, and some post-neoadjuvant chemotherapy samples were included.

General study findings and limits: Each assay used a separate piece of the same tissue. Not all patients were TCR sequenced, owing to tissue quantity. Tumors had more T cell infiltration than uninvolved lung, per TCRbeta sequencing and CD3 counts.

CDR3 length equals 14 residues. V was clipped by 5 bases and J by 0 bases; unmatched bases: 2. Germline lookup yields CDR1 SGHTA and CDR2 FQGNSA. The protocol was immunoSEQ multiplex PCR, while the TCRdb copy is restricted to in-frame clones and leaves out a portion. The sample includes thousands of clones, 74% of them seen just once. What was sequenced was lung tumor tissue. This receptor was obtained from a human donor with non-small cell lung cancer. The gene calls are TRBV7-2 and TRBJ1-2, with 8 bases identical to TRBD1. CDR3 loop: CASSRQGSNYGYTF. CDR3 DNA sequence: TGTGCCAGCAGCCGACAGGGGTCTAACTATGGCTACACCTTC.